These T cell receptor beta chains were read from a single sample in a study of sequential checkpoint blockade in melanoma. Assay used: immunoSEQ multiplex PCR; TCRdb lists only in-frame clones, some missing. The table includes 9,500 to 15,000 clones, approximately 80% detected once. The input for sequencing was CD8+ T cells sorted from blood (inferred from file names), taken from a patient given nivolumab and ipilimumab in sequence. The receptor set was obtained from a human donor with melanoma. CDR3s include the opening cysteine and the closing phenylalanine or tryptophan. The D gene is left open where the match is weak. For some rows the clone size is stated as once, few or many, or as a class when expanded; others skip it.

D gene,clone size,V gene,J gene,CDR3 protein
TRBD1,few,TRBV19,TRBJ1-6,CASNPRTGNYAPLHF
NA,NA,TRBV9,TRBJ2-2,CASSVGWGQAGELFF
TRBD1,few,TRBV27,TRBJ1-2,CASRDRALGYTF
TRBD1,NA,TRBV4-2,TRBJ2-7,CASSPTRDSYEQYF
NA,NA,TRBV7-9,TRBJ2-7,CASSLADSSYEQYF
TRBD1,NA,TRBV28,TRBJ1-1,CASSSDSLDRGPEAFF
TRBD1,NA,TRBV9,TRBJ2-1,CASEGQSYNEQFF
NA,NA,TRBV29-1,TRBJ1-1,CSVYQGRTEAFF
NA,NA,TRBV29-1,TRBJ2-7,CSVKTGSYEQYF
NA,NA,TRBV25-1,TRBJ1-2,CASSVGGGLNGYTF
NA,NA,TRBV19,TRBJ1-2,CASSSDSHTNYGYTF
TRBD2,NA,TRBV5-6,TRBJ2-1,CAGAQGLAVNEQFF
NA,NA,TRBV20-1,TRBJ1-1,CSGKYTEAFF
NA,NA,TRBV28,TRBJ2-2,CASRVTANTGELFF
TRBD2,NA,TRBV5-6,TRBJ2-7,CASSLALAGGIFYEQYF
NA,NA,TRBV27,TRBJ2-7,CASSSTGWEQYF
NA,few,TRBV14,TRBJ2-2,CASSQDILALNTGELFF